This TCR beta chain was retrieved from a study of OX40 agonist ivuxolimab in advanced cancers. Turning to the study itself: Head and neck, renal cell, melanoma or hepatocellular carcinoma were the cancers that dose-escalation patients had.

Libraries were prepared by immunoSEQ multiplex PCR; TCRdb keeps only in-frame clonotypes and omits some of them. The repertoire holds tens of thousands of clones, with nearly 90% as singletons. Germline V gene lookup returns CDR1 SEHNR and CDR2 FQNEAQ (reference sequence). Trimming took 7 bases from V and 7 from J, leaving 16 bases between them. The CDR3 spans 13 residues. The TCR was taken from an adult with an advanced solid tumor such as melanoma, head and neck, liver or kidney cancer. The starting material was CD4+ or CD8+ T cells sorted from blood, obtained in a trial of the OX40 agonist ivuxolimab. This rearrangement joins TRBV7-9 to TRBJ1-2, with D maybe TRBD1 (6 bases). The CDR3 sequence: CASTPHRVSGYTF. The CDR3 bases are TGTGCCAGCACCCCGCACAGGGTTAGTGGCTACACCTTC.